A selection of T cell receptor beta chains follows, all from one sample in a study of blood T cell repertoires in COVID-19. Sequencing used immunoSEQ multiplex PCR; TCRdb keeps in-frame clones, though not all of them. The profile shows some 320,000 clones, around 88% of them singletons. The sample comprised peripheral blood. These receptors came from a woman in her twenties or thirties who had recovered from COVID-19. Each CDR3 is given with its conserved first and last residue. A D gene is named only where the DNA matches it firmly. Rows give clone size only sometimes, using once, few, many, or a class for an expanded clone.

>TRBV28|TRBJ1-2|TRBD1|.
TGTGCCATCCCACGGACAGGGAGTCGGGCGGATGGCTACACCTTC
CAIPRTGSRADGYTF
>TRBV11-2|TRBJ2-7|.|.
TGTGCCAGCAGCTCCCCAGTAGGCAGGGTCGTGCAGTACTTC
CASSSPVGRVVQYF
>TRBV4-1|TRBJ1-2|.|.
TGCGCCAGCAGCCCATCTCAGGGCCATGGCTACACCTTC
CASSPSQGHGYTF
>TRBV7-3|TRBJ2-2|.|.
TGTGCCAGCAGTTATTTTAGTGGCGGGGAGCTGTTTTTT
CASSYFSGGELFF
>TRBV5-4|TRBJ2-7|.|few
TGTGCCAGCAGCTTGGGCCAGGGAAGATCGTATTACGAGCAGTACTTC
CASSLGQGRSYYEQYF
>TRBV19|TRBJ2-2|TRBD2|.
TGTGCCAGTAGTTTGGGGGGGGACACCGGGGAGCTGTTTTTT
CASSLGGDTGELFF
>TRBV30|TRBJ2-4|TRBD2|.
TGTGCCTGGAGTTCCCCAGGACGGGGGGGCAATTGGGGAAACATTCAGTACTTC
CAWSSPGRGGNWGNIQYF
>TRBV7-8|TRBJ2-3|TRBD1|.
TGTGCCAGCAGCCCGACCGGGACAGGGTCTACGCAGTATTTT
CASSPTGTGSTQYF
>TRBV5-6|TRBJ1-2|.|.
TGTGCCAGCAGCTTGGCTGTTGTACAGGTTGATCCCTATGGCTACACCTTC
CASSLAVVQVDPYGYTF
>TRBV7-3|TRBJ1-6|.|.
TGTGCCAGCAGTTTTGGGACGGGACTTAATTCACCCCTCCACTTT
CASSFGTGLNSPLHF
>TRBV28|TRBJ1-6|.|.
TGTGCCAGCAGTTTAGTACAGGGTGGTTCACCCCTCCACTTT
CASSLVQGGSPLHF
>TRBV10-3|TRBJ2-7|.|.
TGTGCCATCAGTGGGGACACAGGGAATCGCGAGCAGTACTTC
CAISGDTGNREQYF
>TRBV4-1|TRBJ1-2|.|.
TGCGCCAGCAGCCAACCTTTTGAGGGGGAGTATGGCTACACCTTC
CASSQPFEGEYGYTF
>TRBV10-2|TRBJ1-6|TRBD1|.
TGCGCCAGCAGAGGACAGGGGAGTTCACCCCTCCACTTT
CASRGQGSSPLHF
>TRBV19|TRBJ1-1|.|.
TGTGCCAGTAGTATTTGGTTAGGGAGGTGGATGACTGAAGCTTTCTTT
CASSIWLGRWMTEAFF
>TRBV12-3/TRBV12-4|TRBJ2-5|TRBD1|.
TGTGCCAGCAGGACAGGGTCGGGGACCCAGTACTTC
CASRTGSGTQYF
>TRBV6-2/TRBV6-3|TRBJ1-2|TRBD1|.
TGTGCCAGCAGTTACGACAGGGGGCCAGGCTACACCTTC
CASSYDRGPGYTF
>TRBV4-2|TRBJ1-5|TRBD1|few
TGTGCCAGCAGCCACCTACAGGGGAAGGATCAGCCCCAGCATTTT
CASSHLQGKDQPQHF
>TRBV7-3|TRBJ2-7|TRBD2|once
TGTGCCAGCAGCTTAACTAGCGGGGGGCCCTACGAGCAGTACTTC
CASSLTSGGPYEQYF
>TRBV9|TRBJ2-7|TRBD1|.
TGTGCCAGCAGCGTAGGGCAGGGGGCGCGGGAGCAGTACTTC
CASSVGQGAREQYF
>TRBV28|TRBJ2-7|.|.
TGTGCCAGCAGGCTGACAGGGACTCACGAGCAGTACTTC
CASRLTGTHEQYF
>TRBV6-2/TRBV6-3|TRBJ1-2|.|.
TGTGCCAGCAGTTACAACACAATGGAGTACGGTGGCTACACCTTC
CASSYNTMEYGGYTF
>TRBV28|TRBJ1-2|TRBD1|.
TGTGCCAGCACCACCGGGACAGCAATTATCTATGGCTACACCTTC
CASTTGTAIIYGYTF
>TRBV3-1/TRBV3-2|TRBJ1-1|.|few
TGTGCCAGCAGCCCCGGACACCTGAACACTGAAGCTTTCTTT
CASSPGHLNTEAFF
>TRBV7-3|TRBJ2-3|.|once
TGTGCCAGCAGCTTAACCGCGGCTACTAGCACAGATACGCAGTATTTT
CASSLTAATSTDTQYF
>TRBV28|TRBJ2-2|TRBD1|.
TGTGCCAGCAGTGGGAGACAGGGGCAAAACACCGGGGAGCTGTTTTTT
CASSGRQGQNTGELFF
>TRBV28|TRBJ1-4|TRBD1|.
TGTGCCAGCAGAGGACAGGGGGCCCCCAGCAGCATTTTT
CASRGQGAPSSIF
>TRBV5-1|TRBJ2-7|.|.
TGCGCCAGCAGCGCGGGGACTGAAACCTACGAGCAGTACTTC
CASSAGTETYEQYF
>TRBV19|TRBJ1-1|.|.
TGTGCCAGTAACCGGGACTGGACCGAAACTGAAGCTTTCTTT
CASNRDWTETEAFF
>TRBV5-1|TRBJ2-3|.|.
TGCGCCAGCAGCTTGGAAGTGCGGACAGATACGCAGTATTTT
CASSLEVRTDTQYF
>TRBV19|TRBJ2-1|TRBD2|.
TGTGCCAGTAGGGGCGGCGGGGGGGCTCGTGAGCAGTTCTTC
CASRGGGGAREQFF
>TRBV5-6|TRBJ1-5|.|once
TGTGCCAGCAGCTTTCCGGGGCAGCCCCAGCATTTT
CASSFPGQPQHF
>TRBV4-1|TRBJ2-3|.|once
TGCGCCAGCAGCCAAGGACGACTAGGCCCTTGGGATACGCAGTATTTT
CASSQGRLGPWDTQYF
>TRBV11-3|TRBJ2-7|.|once
TGTGCCAGCAGCCTGGACAGATTCAATTCCTACGAGCAGTACTTC
CASSLDRFNSYEQYF
>TRBV27|TRBJ1-6|.|.
TGTGCCAGCAGTTTATCCGCGGGGGCAGGGTATTCACCCCTCCACTTT
CASSLSAGAGYSPLHF
>TRBV2|TRBJ2-2|TRBD2|once
TGTGCCAGCAGTCGGGGGGGCGCTGGCGGGGAGCTGTTTTTT
CASSRGGAGGELFF
>TRBV5-1|TRBJ2-1|.|.
TGCGCCAGCAGCTTGAACCTAGAGGGAAATGAGCAGTTCTTC
CASSLNLEGNEQFF
>TRBV4-2|TRBJ1-3|.|.
TGTGCCAGCAGCCAAGATTTGGCCGGGACGGGGAGGGACACCATATATTTT
CASSQDLAGTGRDTIYF
>TRBV19|TRBJ1-4|.|.
TGTGCCAGTAGTATACTGTTTCGGCAGGTTAATGAAAAACTGTTTTTT
CASSILFRQVNEKLFF
>TRBV6-2/TRBV6-3|TRBJ2-1|TRBD2|once
TGTGCCAGCAGCTTTAGCGGGGGTGACAATGAGCAGTTCTTC
CASSFSGGDNEQFF
>TRBV2|TRBJ2-1|.|.
TGTGCCAGCAGTGTTTGGGGGGGCCTTCTGTTCTTC
CASSVWGGLLFF
>TRBV5-4|TRBJ2-7|.|.
TGTGCCAGCAGCTTGGAGGCAGGGGAAAACGAGCAGTACTTC
CASSLEAGENEQYF
>TRBV7-2|TRBJ2-7|TRBD1|.
TGTGCCAGCAGCACCAGACCACAGGGGCGGGAGCAGTACTTC
CASSTRPQGREQYF
>TRBV28|TRBJ1-4|.|.
TGTGCCAGCAGTTCTGACAGGCGGCTTGCAACTAATGAAAAACTGTTTTTT
CASSSDRRLATNEKLFF
>TRBV21-1|TRBJ1-6|.|.
TGTGCCAGCAGCAATACCGGGACAGCGGCCCTCCACTTT
CASSNTGTAALHF
>TRBV5-4|TRBJ2-7|TRBD2|.
TGTGCCAGCAGCTTGGCTTCTAGCGGGGGCTACGAGCAGTACTTC
CASSLASSGGYEQYF
>TRBV19|TRBJ1-2|.|.
TGTGCCAGTAGTATAGTCCCAGGGGCTACTCTCGGCTACACCTTC
CASSIVPGATLGYTF
>TRBV7-6|TRBJ1-3|.|.
TGTGCCAGCAGCGGAAGGCAGGGAAGCTCTGGAAACACCATATATTTT
CASSGRQGSSGNTIYF
>TRBV7-9|TRBJ2-1|TRBD2|.
TGTGCCAGCAGCTTGACTAGCGGACCCAATGAGCAGTTCTTC
CASSLTSGPNEQFF
>TRBV7-2|TRBJ2-7|.|.
TGTGCCAGCAGCTTAGGTGCAGGCTCCTACGAGCAGTACTTC
CASSLGAGSYEQYF
>TRBV28|TRBJ1-6|.|.
TGTGCCAGCACCCTCCCAGGGTTAGCCTATAATTCACCCCTCCACTTT
CASTLPGLAYNSPLHF
>TRBV2|TRBJ1-6|TRBD1|.
TGTGCCAGCAGCCCAGGGGGCCATAATTCACCCCTCCACTTT
CASSPGGHNSPLHF